These 11 T cell receptor beta chains share one sample of origin, sequenced in a study of technical replicates of blood from a handful of donors. Produced via immunoSEQ multiplex PCR; TCRdb's table is partial and in-frame only. The sample shows approximately 82,000 clones, roughly 95% of them seen only once. Sample: T cells isolated from PBMCs. All receptors come from a human donor in good health.

The chain uses TRBV15 and TRBJ1-5; 7 bases line up with TRBD1. Germline values: CDR1 LNHNV, CDR2 YYDKDF (reference sequence). Germline trimming cut 3 bases from V and 0 bases from J; bases unmatched to any gene: 11. The CDR3 spans 18 residues. The CDR3 DNA sequence: TGTGCCACCAGCAGTCACGTTGGGACAGTCTATAGCAATCAGCCCCAGCATTTT. It codes for CATSSHVGTVYSNQPQHF.

The table lists this clone with a count of one. The V call is TRBV6-5, the J call TRBJ2-1; no reliable D call. Trimming stripped 5 bases from V and 7 bases from J, with 15 bases between. CDR1 and CDR2 from the germline V gene are MNHEY and SVGAGI. There are 14 residues in the CDR3. CDR3 protein: CASSPGAAGNEQFF. CDR3 sequence (DNA): TGTGCCAGCAGTCCCGGAGCTGCTGGGAATGAGCAGTTCTTC.

The V and J genes are TRBV6-1 and TRBJ1-2; 8 nucleotides line up with TRBD1. The CDR3 contains 13 residues. Germline values: CDR1 MNHNS, CDR2 SASEGT. Trimming at V came to 10 bases and at J to 7 bases, leaving 11 bases not matched to a gene. CDR3: CATEDRDLSGYTF. The CDR3 region has the DNA TGTGCCACGGAGGACAGGGATTTGAGTGGCTACACCTTC.

This clone was seen just once. This chain uses TRBV11-3 with TRBJ1-3; D is undetermined. Germline CDR1 is SGHNT and CDR2 is YENEEA. Trimming cost V 5 bases and J 2 bases, with 7 bases left between them. The CDR3 runs to 13 residues. CDR3 sequence reads: CASSPSTGNTIYF. Here the CDR3 DNA reads TGTGCCAGCAGCCCATCCACTGGAAACACCATATATTTT.

The rearrangement joins TRBV7-2 to TRBJ2-1; 9 bases line up with TRBD2. V dropped 1 base and J dropped 5; count of bases not matched to a gene: 6. The CDR3 runs 16 residues. Germline V lookup: CDR1 SGHTA, CDR2 FQGNSA. The chain's CDR3 is CASSLVGGRANNEQFF. The CDR3 DNA follows: TGTGCCAGCAGCTTAGTAGGCGGGAGGGCCAACAATGAGCAGTTCTTC.

The chain couples TRBV7-6 to TRBJ2-7; 8 bases agree with TRBD1. The germline V gene encodes CDR1 SGHVS and CDR2 FNYEAQ. This CDR3 has 14 amino acids. J gave up 2 bases and V 7 bases, and 7 bases lay outside the gene matches. The CDR3 loop is CASTLGQEAYEQYF. The CDR3 coding sequence is TGTGCCAGCACTTTGGGACAGGAGGCCTACGAGCAGTACTTC.

The V gene is TRBV19, the J gene TRBJ2-1; the match to TRBD2 covers 9 bases. Germline V lookup: CDR1 LNHDA, CDR2 SQIVND (reference sequence). The CDR3 extends over 16 amino acids. V trimming: 6 bases; J trimming: 3 bases; junction bases outside the gene matches: 9. In DNA, the CDR3 is TGTGCCAGTAGCACTCCATGGCGGGAGGGCTACAATGAGCAGTTCTTC. It specifies CASSTPWREGYNEQFF.

V gene TRBV11-2 combines with J gene TRBJ2-1, with 11 bases identical to TRBD2. CDR3 size: 15 residues. From germline, CDR1 is SGHAT and CDR2 FQNNGV. The junction had 5 bases not matched to a gene; V was cut back by 4 bases and J by 6 bases. This CDR3 reads CASSWIAGGVNEQFF. CDR3 coding DNA: TGTGCCAGCAGCTGGATAGCGGGAGGGGTCAATGAGCAGTTCTTC.

V gene TRBV27 combines with J gene TRBJ2-1, with D maybe TRBD2 (6 bases). This CDR3 contains 15 residues. Germline V gene data show CDR1 as MNHEY and CDR2 as SMNVEV (reference sequence). V was shortened by 7 bases and J by 7 bases, with 20 bases between the two germline ends. The CDR3 DNA reads TGTGCCAGCACCTCTAAGGCGAGCGCGGGGAATGAGCAGTTCTTC. This gives the protein CASTSKASAGNEQFF.

This clone occurred once. This chain uses TRBV19 with TRBJ2-2, with 10 bases identical to TRBD2. V lost 5 bases and J lost 2; bases outside the gene matches: 2. The germline CDR1 and CDR2 sequences are LNHDA and SQIVND (reference sequence). CDR3 length equals 15 residues. Here the CDR3 reads CASSLAGGNTGELFF. The CDR3, as DNA: TGTGCCAGTAGTTTAGCGGGAGGAAACACCGGGGAGCTGTTTTTT.

The rearrangement joins TRBV2 to TRBJ2-3; 8 positions match TRBD2. The V gene end was trimmed by 8 bases and the J gene end by 8 bases; junction bases not matched to a gene: 6. The CDR3 length is 12 residues. Germline V gene lookup returns CDR1 SNHLY and CDR2 FYNNEI. CDR3 protein: CASGQREFTQYF. In DNA form, the CDR3 reads TGTGCCAGCGGCCAGCGGGAGTTTACGCAGTATTTT.